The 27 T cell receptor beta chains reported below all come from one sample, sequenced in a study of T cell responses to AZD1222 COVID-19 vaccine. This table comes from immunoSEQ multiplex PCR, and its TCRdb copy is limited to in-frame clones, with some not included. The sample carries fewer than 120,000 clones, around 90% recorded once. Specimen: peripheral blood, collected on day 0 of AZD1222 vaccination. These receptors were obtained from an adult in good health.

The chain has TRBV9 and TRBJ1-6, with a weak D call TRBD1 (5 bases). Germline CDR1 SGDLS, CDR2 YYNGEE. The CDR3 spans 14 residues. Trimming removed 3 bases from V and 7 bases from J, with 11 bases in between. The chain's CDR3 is CASSGPTGNSPLHF. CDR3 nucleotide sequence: TGTGCCAGCAGCGGCCCCACAGGCAATTCACCCCTCCACTTT.

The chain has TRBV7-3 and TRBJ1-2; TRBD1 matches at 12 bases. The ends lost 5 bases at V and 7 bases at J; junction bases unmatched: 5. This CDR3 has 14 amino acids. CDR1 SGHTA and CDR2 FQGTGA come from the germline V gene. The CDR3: CASSPAGQGAGYTF. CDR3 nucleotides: TGTGCCAGCAGCCCGGCGGGACAGGGGGCTGGCTACACCTTC.

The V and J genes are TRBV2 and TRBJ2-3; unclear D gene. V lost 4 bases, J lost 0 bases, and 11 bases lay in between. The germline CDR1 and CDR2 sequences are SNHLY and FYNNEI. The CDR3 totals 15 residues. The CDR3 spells CASSVSLPSTDTQYF. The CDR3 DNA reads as TGTGCCAGCAGTGTTTCTCTTCCTAGCACAGATACGCAGTATTTT.

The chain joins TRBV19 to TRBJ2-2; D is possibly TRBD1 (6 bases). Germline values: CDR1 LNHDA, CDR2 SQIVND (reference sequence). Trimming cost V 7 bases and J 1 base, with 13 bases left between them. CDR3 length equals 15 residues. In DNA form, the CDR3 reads TGTGCCAGTAAGGTCCAGGACAGGAACACCGGGGAGCTGTTTTTT. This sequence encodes CASKVQDRNTGELFF.

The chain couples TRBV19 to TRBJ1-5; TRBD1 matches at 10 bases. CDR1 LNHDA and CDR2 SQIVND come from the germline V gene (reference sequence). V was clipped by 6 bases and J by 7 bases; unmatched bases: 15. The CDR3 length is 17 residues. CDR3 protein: CASSPTGGRGDGQPQHF. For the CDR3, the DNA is TGTGCCAGTAGCCCGACAGGGGGCCGTGGGGATGGACAGCCCCAGCATTTT.

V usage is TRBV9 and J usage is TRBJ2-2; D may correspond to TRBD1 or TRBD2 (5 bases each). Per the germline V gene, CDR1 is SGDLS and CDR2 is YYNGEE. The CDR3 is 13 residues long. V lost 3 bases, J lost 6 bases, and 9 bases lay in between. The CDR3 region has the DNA TGTGCCAGCAGCGATTTGGGGGCCGGGGAGCTGTTTTTT. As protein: CASSDLGAGELFF.

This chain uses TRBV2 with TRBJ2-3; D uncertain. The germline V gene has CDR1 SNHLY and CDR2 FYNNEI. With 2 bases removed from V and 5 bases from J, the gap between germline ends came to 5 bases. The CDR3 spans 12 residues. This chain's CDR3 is CASSEQQDTQYF. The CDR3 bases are TGTGCCAGCAGTGAACAGCAAGATACGCAGTATTTT.

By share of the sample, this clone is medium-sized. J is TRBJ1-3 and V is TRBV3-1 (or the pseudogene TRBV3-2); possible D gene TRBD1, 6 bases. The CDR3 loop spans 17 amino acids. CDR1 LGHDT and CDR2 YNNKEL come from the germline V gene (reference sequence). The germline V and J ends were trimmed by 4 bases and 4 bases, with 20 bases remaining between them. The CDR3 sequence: CASSPGSGAVEGNTIYF. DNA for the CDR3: TGTGCCAGCAGCCCGGGGTCAGGGGCAGTGGAAGGAAACACCATATATTTT.

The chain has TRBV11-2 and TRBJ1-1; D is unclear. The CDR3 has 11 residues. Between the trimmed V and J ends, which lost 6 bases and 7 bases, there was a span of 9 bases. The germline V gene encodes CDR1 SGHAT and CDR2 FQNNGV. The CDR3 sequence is CASRWDGEAFF. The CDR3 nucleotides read TGTGCCAGCAGATGGGATGGTGAAGCTTTCTTT.

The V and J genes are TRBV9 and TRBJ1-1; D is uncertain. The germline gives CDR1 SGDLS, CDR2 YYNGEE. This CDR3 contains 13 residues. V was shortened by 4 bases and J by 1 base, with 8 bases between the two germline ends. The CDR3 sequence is CASSLTTNTEAFF. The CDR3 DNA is TGTGCCAGCAGCCTAACAACGAACACTGAAGCTTTCTTT.

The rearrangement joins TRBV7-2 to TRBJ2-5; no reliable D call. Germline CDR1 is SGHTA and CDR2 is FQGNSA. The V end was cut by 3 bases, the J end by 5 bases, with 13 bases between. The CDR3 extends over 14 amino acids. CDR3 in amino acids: CASSLGTKGETQYF. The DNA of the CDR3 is TGTGCCAGCAGCTTGGGTACTAAAGGGGAGACCCAGTACTTC.

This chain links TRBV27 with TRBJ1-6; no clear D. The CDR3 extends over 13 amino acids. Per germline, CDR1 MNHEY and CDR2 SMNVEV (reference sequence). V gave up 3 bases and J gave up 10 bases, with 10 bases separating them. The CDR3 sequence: CASSFLRESPLHF. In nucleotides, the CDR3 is TGTGCCAGCAGTTTCCTCCGGGAGTCACCCCTCCACTTT.

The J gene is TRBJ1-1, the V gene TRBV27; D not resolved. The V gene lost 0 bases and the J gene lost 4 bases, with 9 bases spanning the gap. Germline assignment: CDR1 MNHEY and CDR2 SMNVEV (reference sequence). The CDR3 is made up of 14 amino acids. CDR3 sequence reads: CASSLSGTFTEAFF. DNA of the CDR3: TGTGCCAGCAGTTTATCCGGCACCTTCACTGAAGCTTTCTTT.

The CDR3 region has the DNA TGTGCCAGCAGCGAGGGAAAAAGGACAGGGAGGACTGAAGCTTTCTTT. It codes for CASSEGKRTGRTEAFF. The chain couples TRBV5-4 to TRBJ1-1, with TRBD1 matching 8 bases. The germline CDR1 and CDR2 sequences are SGHNT and YYREEE (reference sequence). This CDR3 has 16 amino acids. With 4 bases clipped from V and 5 bases from J, the junction kept 13 bases outside the gene matches.

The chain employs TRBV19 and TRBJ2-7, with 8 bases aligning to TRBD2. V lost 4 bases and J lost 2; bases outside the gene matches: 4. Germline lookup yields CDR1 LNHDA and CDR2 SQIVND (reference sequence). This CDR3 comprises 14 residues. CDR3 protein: CASSTPGLAYEQYF. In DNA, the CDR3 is TGTGCCAGTAGTACACCGGGACTAGCCTACGAGCAGTACTTC.

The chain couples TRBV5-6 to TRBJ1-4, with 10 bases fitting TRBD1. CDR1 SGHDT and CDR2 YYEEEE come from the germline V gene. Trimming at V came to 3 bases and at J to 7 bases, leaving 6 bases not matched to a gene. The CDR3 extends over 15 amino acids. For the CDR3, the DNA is TGTGCCAGCAGCTCCGGGACAGGGGCTGGTGAAAAACTGTTTTTT. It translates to CASSSGTGAGEKLFF.

The CDR3 DNA follows: TGTGCCAGCACGCGGGGAGGCGCTGGAAACACCATATATTTT. It translates to CASTRGGAGNTIYF. The rearrangement joins TRBV28 to TRBJ1-3; D gene unclear. V was clipped by 7 bases and J by 2 bases, with 12 bases between them. This CDR3 has 14 amino acids. Germline assignment: CDR1 MDHEN and CDR2 SYDVKM.

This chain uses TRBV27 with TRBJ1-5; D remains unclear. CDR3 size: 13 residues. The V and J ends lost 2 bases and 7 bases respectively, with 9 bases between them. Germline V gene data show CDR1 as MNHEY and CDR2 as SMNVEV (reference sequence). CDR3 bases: TGTGCCAGCAGTTTAAGACCGGGCCAGCCCCAGCATTTT. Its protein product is CASSLRPGQPQHF.

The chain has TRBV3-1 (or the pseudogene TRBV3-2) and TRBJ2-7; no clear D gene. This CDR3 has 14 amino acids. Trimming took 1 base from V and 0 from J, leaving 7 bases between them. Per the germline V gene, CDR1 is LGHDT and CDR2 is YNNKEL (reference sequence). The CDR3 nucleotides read TGTGCCAGCAGCCAAGCTCATAGCTCCTACGAGCAGTACTTC. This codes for CASSQAHSSYEQYF.

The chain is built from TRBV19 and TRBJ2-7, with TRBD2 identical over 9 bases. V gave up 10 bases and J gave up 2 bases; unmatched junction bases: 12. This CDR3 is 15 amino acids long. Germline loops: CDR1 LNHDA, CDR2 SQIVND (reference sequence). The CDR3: CATTNSGSPPYEQYF. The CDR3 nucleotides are TGTGCCACAACCAATAGCGGGAGTCCCCCCTACGAGCAGTACTTC.

The CDR3 protein is CAISEGVGQPQHF. CDR3 nucleotide sequence: TGTGCCATCAGTGAAGGGGTGGGCCAGCCCCAGCATTTT. The J gene is TRBJ1-5, the V gene TRBV10-3, with D perhaps TRBD1 (5 bases). Per the germline V gene, CDR1 is ENHRY and CDR2 is SYGVKD. The CDR3 covers 13 residues. V dropped 3 bases and J dropped 7 bases, with 10 bases sitting between them.

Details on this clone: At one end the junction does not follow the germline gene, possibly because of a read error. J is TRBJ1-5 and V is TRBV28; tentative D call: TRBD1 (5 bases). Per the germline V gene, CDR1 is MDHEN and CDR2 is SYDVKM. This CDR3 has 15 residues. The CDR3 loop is CASRLYRRANQPQHF. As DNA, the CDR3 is TGTGCCAGCAGGTTATACCGCAGGGCCAATCAGCCCCAGCATTTT.

CDR3 in amino acids: CASSYSKGRGHGGYTF. The CDR3 coding sequence is TGTGCCAGCAGTTACTCGAAGGGCAGGGGGCATGGTGGCTACACCTTC. The V call is TRBV6-5, the J call TRBJ1-2; 8 nucleotides align to TRBD1. The CDR3 spans 16 residues. The V segment lost 0 bases and the J segment 7 bases; nucleotides outside the gene matches: 10. In germline, CDR1 is MNHEY, CDR2 SVGAGI.

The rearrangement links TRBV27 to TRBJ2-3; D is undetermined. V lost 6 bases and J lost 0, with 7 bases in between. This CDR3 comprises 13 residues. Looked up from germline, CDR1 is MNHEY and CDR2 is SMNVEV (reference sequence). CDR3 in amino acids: CASRAASTDTQYF. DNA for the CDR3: TGTGCCAGCAGGGCCGCTAGCACAGATACGCAGTATTTT.

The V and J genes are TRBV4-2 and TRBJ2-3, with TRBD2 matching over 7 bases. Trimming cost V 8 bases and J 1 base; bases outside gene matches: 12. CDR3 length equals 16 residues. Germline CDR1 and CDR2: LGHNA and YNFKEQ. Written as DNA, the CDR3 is TGTGCCAGCGATCTCGGGGCGGGAGCTGGCACAGATACGCAGTATTTT. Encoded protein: CASDLGAGAGTDTQYF.

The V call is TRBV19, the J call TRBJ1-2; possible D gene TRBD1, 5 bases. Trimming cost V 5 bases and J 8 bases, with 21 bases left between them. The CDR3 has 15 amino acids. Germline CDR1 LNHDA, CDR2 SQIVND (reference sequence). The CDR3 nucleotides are TGTGCCAGTAGTCCCACTGGGGCACTCGGGGAAGGCTACACCTTC. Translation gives CASSPTGALGEGYTF.

The CDR3 bases are TGTGCCAGCAGCATATGGGGGGAGAACACTGAAGCTTTCTTT. It translates to CASSIWGENTEAFF. V usage is TRBV6-5 and J usage is TRBJ1-1; perhaps TRBD1 as D (5 bases). This CDR3 has 14 amino acids. The germline gives CDR1 MNHEY, CDR2 SVGAGI. The germline V and J ends were trimmed by 6 bases and 1 base, with 12 bases remaining between them.